This T cell receptor (beta chain) was identified during a study of a mutant IDH1 vaccine in newly diagnosed glioma. Overall study context: Patients began vaccination 4-6 weeks after radiotherapy alone, or with temozolomide cycles. Patients got radiotherapy, temozolomide, or both beforehand, and most got both.

Libraries were prepared by immunoSEQ multiplex PCR; TCRdb keeps only in-frame clonotypes and omits some of them. In the table there are tens of thousands of clones, 79% of which are singletons. Regarding time point: week 11, during vaccination. Doses comprised 300 ug of mutant IDH1 20-mer peptide each, plus topical imiquimod. Patients carried new grade 3 or 4 IDH1-mutant astrocytomas lacking nuclear ATRX. As for this clone: The antigen remains undetermined.

Germline lookup yields CDR1 MDHEN and CDR2 SYDVKM. V shed 5 bases and J shed 3 bases, with 13 bases lying between them. CDR3 length: 14 residues. This receptor was obtained from a man aged 35 to 55 with glioma. The J gene is TRBJ2-5, the V gene TRBV28, with D possibly matching TRBD2 (6 bases). Sample: PBMCs, taken from a glioma patient whose treatment included an IDH1 peptide vaccine. This chain's CDR3 is CASSGTANEETQYF. CDR3 coding DNA: TGTGCCAGCAGTGGGACTGCTAACGAAGAGACCCAGTACTTC.